This paragraph covers one T cell receptor (beta chain) sequence. Its specificity is unknown. These data originate in a study of OX40 agonist ivuxolimab in advanced cancers. Study details: Patients treated during dose escalation were battling hepatocellular carcinoma, melanoma, renal cell or head and neck cancer.

Exclusion applied to patients with autoimmune disease history or systemic immunosuppression. TCRdb's copy holds only in-frame clones and misses some; the assay was immunoSEQ multiplex PCR. The data show approximately 57,000 clones, roughly 88% seen once. CDR1 is MGHDK, CDR2 SYGVNS, per germline. The CDR3 is made up of 12 amino acids. Between the trimmed V and J ends, which lost 8 bases and 2 bases, there was a span of 9 bases. Study conclusions and caveats: The average count of expanded clones was higher among CD8+ T cells than among CD4+.

This rearrangement joins TRBV25-1 to TRBJ1-2; D perhaps matches TRBD1 (5 bases). Sequences were derived from CD4+ or CD8+ T cells sorted from blood, sampled in a trial of the OX40 agonist ivuxolimab. This TCR was sampled from an adult with an advanced solid tumor such as melanoma, head and neck, liver or kidney cancer. CDR3 sequence (DNA): TGTGCCAGCGCAGGGCCCAACTATGGCTACACCTTC. This gives the protein CASAGPNYGYTF.